This T cell receptor (beta chain) was obtained from a study of blood T cell repertoires in COVID-19. Study-wide background: T cells, B-cell-depleted T cells, or PBMCs provided the cDNA or gDNA that served as material.

Germline V gene data show CDR1 as SGHRS and CDR2 as YFSETQ. The CDR3 sequence is 16 residues long. Trimming took 6 bases from V and 3 from J, leaving 19 bases between them. Some clones are missing from TCRdb's copy, which holds only in-frame ones; the method was immunoSEQ multiplex PCR. The sample records roughly 100,000 clones, more than 75% being singletons. This TCR derives from a middle-aged man with acute or convalescent COVID-19. The sample was peripheral blood. V and J are TRBV5-1 and TRBJ2-1; D is perhaps TRBD2 (6 bases). The chain's CDR3 is CASTLGMGLNYNEQFF. CDR3 bases: TGCGCCAGCACCCTTGGAATGGGACTCAACTACAATGAGCAGTTCTTC.